Listed below are T cell receptor beta chains from one sample, sequenced in a study of radiotherapy plus CTLA-4 blockade in lung cancer. Produced via immunoSEQ multiplex PCR; TCRdb's table is partial and in-frame only. The sample lists 90,000 to 100,000 clones, 60% to 75% occurring once. The source was peripheral blood, collected from a patient treated with radiotherapy plus ipilimumab. Receptor source: a human donor with non-small cell lung cancer who had a partial response to radiotherapy plus ipilimumab. Some clones in this sample may be carry-over from other donors' samples. CDR3s include the opening cysteine and the closing phenylalanine or tryptophan. The D gene is left open where the match is weak. Part of the rows lack a size; the others show once, few, many or a class for expanded clones.

NA	TRBJ2-7	NA	TRBV18	CASSPPNEAAGANEQYF	TGTGCCAGCTCACCACCAAATGAGGCGGCAGGGGCGAACGAGCAGTACTTC
once	TRBJ1-2	NA	TRBV18	CASSPSGDHYGYTF	TGTGCCAGCTCACCTTCAGGGGACCACTATGGCTACACCTTC
NA	TRBJ2-7	NA	TRBV29-1	CSAYQGRGADEQYF	TGCAGCGCGTACCAGGGAAGAGGAGCCGACGAGCAGTACTTC
NA	TRBJ1-2	TRBD1	TRBV7-9	CASRPTGQSVGYTF	TGTGCCAGCCGACCAACGGGACAGTCGGTCGGCTACACCTTC
NA	TRBJ2-3	TRBD2	TRBV19	CASSYLSGGAYTQYF	TGTGCCAGTAGTTACCTTAGCGGGGGGGCATATACGCAGTATTTT
NA	TRBJ2-7	TRBD2	TRBV2	CASSWDYSYEQYF	TGTGCCAGCAGCTGGGACTACTCCTACGAGCAGTACTTC
NA	TRBJ2-2	NA	TRBV28	CATRGNTGELFF	TGTGCCACCCGGGGAAATACCGGGGAGCTGTTTTTT
few	TRBJ2-3	TRBD1	TRBV19	CASSQGVGTDTQYF	TGTGCCAGTAGTCAGGGGGTGGGCACAGATACGCAGTATTTT
NA	TRBJ2-7	TRBD2	TRBV7-2	CASSLAGGSYEQYF	TGTGCCAGCAGCTTAGCGGGGGGGTCCTACGAGCAGTACTTC
NA	TRBJ1-1	NA	TRBV5-1	CASSLAPHRVTPNEAFF	TGCGCCAGCAGCTTGGCCCCTCACAGGGTCACCCCCAATGAAGCTTTCTTT
NA	TRBJ2-2	TRBD2	TRBV19	CASSTSGLAGGRELFF	TGTGCCAGTAGTACTTCGGGACTAGCGGGAGGCCGGGAGCTGTTTTTT
few	TRBJ2-7	TRBD1	TRBV28	CASTTPGQGGKQYF	TGTGCCAGCACCACCCCGGGACAGGGAGGCAAGCAGTACTTC
NA	TRBJ1-4	TRBD1	TRBV6-1	CASSEGGDRTNEKLFF	TGTGCCAGCAGTGAAGGGGGGGACAGAACTAATGAAAAACTGTTTTTT
NA	TRBJ2-7	NA	TRBV11-3	CASSSIGHSYEQYF	TGTGCCAGCAGCTCTATCGGACACTCCTACGAGCAGTACTTC
NA	TRBJ2-1	NA	TRBV5-1	CASSWGHLSYNEQFF	TGCGCCAGCAGCTGGGGACACCTCTCCTACAATGAGCAGTTCTTC
NA	TRBJ1-5	NA	TRBV5-6	CASSLGRGWDNQPQHF	TGTGCCAGCAGCTTGGGGAGGGGCTGGGACAATCAGCCCCAGCATTTT
NA	TRBJ1-1	NA	TRBV7-2	CASSLRGLQAFF	TGTGCCAGCAGCTTACGAGGACTCCAAGCTTTCTTT
NA	TRBJ1-1	NA	TRBV5-1	CASSPGGGANTEAFF	TGCGCCAGCAGCCCCGGTGGGGGGGCGAACACTGAAGCTTTCTTT
NA	TRBJ2-7	NA	TRBV28	CASSFQRIAYEQYF	TGTGCCAGCAGTTTCCAGCGGATCGCCTACGAGCAGTACTTC
NA	TRBJ1-3	NA	TRBV11-2	CASSFQGDGNTIYF	TGTGCCAGCAGCTTCCAGGGCGATGGAAACACCATATATTTT
NA	TRBJ2-7	TRBD2	TRBV20-1	CSAGRAYEQYF	TGCAGTGCCGGGAGGGCCTACGAGCAGTACTTC
NA	TRBJ2-5	TRBD2	TRBV18	CASSPLAGGQETQYF	TGTGCCAGCTCACCCCTAGCGGGGGGTCAAGAGACCCAGTACTTC
NA	TRBJ1-1	TRBD1	TRBV4-2	CASSQAPGQRVAFF	TGTGCCAGCAGCCAAGCCCCGGGACAGCGGGTCGCTTTCTTT
NA	TRBJ2-2	TRBD1	TRBV7-3	CASSVRQGKSTGELFF	TGTGCCAGCAGCGTTCGACAGGGGAAAAGCACCGGGGAGCTGTTTTTT
NA	TRBJ1-5	NA	TRBV2	CASNTRLGNQPQHF	TGTGCCAGCAATACCAGGCTTGGCAATCAGCCCCAGCATTTT
NA	TRBJ2-1	TRBD2	TRBV9	CASSDGLAGYNEQFF	TGTGCCAGCAGCGACGGACTAGCGGGTTACAATGAGCAGTTCTTC
NA	TRBJ2-3	TRBD2	TRBV19	CASSNSGSITDTQYF	TGTGCCAGTAGTAATAGCGGGAGCATTACAGATACGCAGTATTTT
NA	TRBJ1-6	TRBD1	TRBV18	CASSPGQGDSPLHF	TGTGCCAGCTCACCCGGACAGGGTGATTCACCCCTCCACTTT
NA	TRBJ1-5	NA	TRBV6-1	CASSEVKGQQPQHF	TGTGCCAGCAGTGAAGTCAAGGGGCAACAGCCCCAGCATTTT
few	TRBJ2-5	NA	TRBV2	CASRTQETQYF	TGTGCCAGCAGAACACAGGAGACCCAGTACTTC
NA	TRBJ2-7	TRBD1	TRBV27	CASSNERDRSSPYEQYF	TGTGCCAGCAGCAACGAACGGGACAGAAGTAGCCCCTACGAGCAGTACTTC
NA	TRBJ1-1	TRBD1	TRBV10-3	CAISEYRGDTEAFF	TGTGCCATCAGTGAATACAGGGGGGACACTGAAGCTTTCTTT
few	TRBJ1-3	NA	TRBV9	CASSAQSSGNTIYF	TGTGCCAGCAGCGCGCAGTCCTCTGGAAACACCATATATTTT
NA	TRBJ1-4	NA	TRBV19	CASRISGAGEKLFF	TGTGCCAGCCGCATAAGTGGGGCCGGTGAAAAACTGTTTTTT
NA	TRBJ2-7	NA	TRBV5-1	CASSLPGVDEQYF	TGCGCCAGCAGCTTGCCGGGTGTCGACGAGCAGTACTTC
few	TRBJ1-4	TRBD1	TRBV4-1	CASSPVDRGVEKLFF	TGCGCCAGCAGCCCGGTCGACAGGGGGGTTGAAAAACTGTTTTTT
NA	TRBJ2-2	TRBD1	TRBV5-1	CASVGTGVSNTGELFF	TGCGCCAGCGTCGGGACAGGGGTCTCGAACACCGGGGAGCTGTTTTTT
NA	TRBJ2-7	NA	TRBV9	CASSPLGAYEQYF	TGTGCCAGCAGCCCCTTGGGCGCGTACGAGCAGTACTTC
once	TRBJ1-5	TRBD1	TRBV28	CVSSLPPYSDRGTSNQPQHF	TGTGTCAGCAGCCTACCTCCCTACTCCGACAGGGGTACTAGCAATCAGCCCCAGCATTTT
NA	TRBJ1-1	NA	TRBV19	CASKTRHTEAFF	TGTGCCAGCAAGACGAGGCATACTGAAGCTTTCTTT
NA	TRBJ1-1	TRBD1	TRBV29-1	CSTIRGDTEAFF	TGCAGTACAATCAGGGGGGACACTGAAGCTTTCTTT
NA	TRBJ2-1	NA	TRBV7-3	CASSLMHSSYNEQFF	TGTGCCAGCAGCTTAATGCACAGCTCCTACAATGAGCAGTTCTTC
once	TRBJ2-1	TRBD2	TRBV5-1	CASSLSGLAGDEQFF	TGCGCCAGCAGCTTGAGCGGACTAGCGGGCGATGAGCAGTTCTTC
NA	TRBJ2-3	TRBD2	TRBV6-6	CASIPSGRVTDTQYF	TGTGCCAGCATTCCTAGCGGGAGGGTAACAGATACGCAGTATTTT
few	TRBJ1-2	TRBD1	TRBV7-2	CASSLDVGGYYGYTF	TGTGCCAGCAGCTTAGACGTAGGGGGCTACTATGGCTACACCTTC
few	TRBJ1-4	TRBD1	TRBV18	CASSPGQDNEKLFF	TGTGCCAGCTCACCGGGACAGGACAATGAAAAACTGTTTTTT
once	TRBJ2-2	TRBD2	TRBV29-1	CSVATPGLAGDTGELFF	TGCAGCGTCGCGACACCGGGACTAGCGGGAGACACCGGGGAGCTGTTTTTT
NA	TRBJ2-1	TRBD2	TRBV7-2	CASSPTGAGGPPLEFF	TGTGCCAGCAGCCCCACCGGTGCGGGAGGACCCCCCCTTGAGTTCTTC
NA	TRBJ1-1	TRBD1	TRBV5-6	CASKRGPRITEAFF	TGTGCCAGCAAGAGGGGGCCCCGGATCACTGAAGCTTTCTTT
NA	TRBJ1-2	TRBD1	TRBV28	CASRRQGVSSLNYGYTF	TGTGCCAGCAGGCGACAGGGTGTTAGTTCCTTAAATTATGGCTACACCTTC